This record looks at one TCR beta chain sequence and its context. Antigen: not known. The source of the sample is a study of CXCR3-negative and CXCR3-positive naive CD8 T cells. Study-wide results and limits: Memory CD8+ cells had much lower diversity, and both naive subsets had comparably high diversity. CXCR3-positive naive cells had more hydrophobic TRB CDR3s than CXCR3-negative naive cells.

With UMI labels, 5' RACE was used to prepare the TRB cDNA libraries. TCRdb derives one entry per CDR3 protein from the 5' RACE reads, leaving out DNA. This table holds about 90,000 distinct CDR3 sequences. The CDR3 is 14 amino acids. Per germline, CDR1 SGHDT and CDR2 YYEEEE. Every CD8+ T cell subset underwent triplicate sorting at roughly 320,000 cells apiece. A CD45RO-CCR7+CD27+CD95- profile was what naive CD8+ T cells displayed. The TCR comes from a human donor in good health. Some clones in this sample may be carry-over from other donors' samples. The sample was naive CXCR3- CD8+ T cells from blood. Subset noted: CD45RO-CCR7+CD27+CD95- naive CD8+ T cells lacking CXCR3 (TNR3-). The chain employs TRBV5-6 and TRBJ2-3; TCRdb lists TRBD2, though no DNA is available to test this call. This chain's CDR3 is CASSFPGGGDTQYF.